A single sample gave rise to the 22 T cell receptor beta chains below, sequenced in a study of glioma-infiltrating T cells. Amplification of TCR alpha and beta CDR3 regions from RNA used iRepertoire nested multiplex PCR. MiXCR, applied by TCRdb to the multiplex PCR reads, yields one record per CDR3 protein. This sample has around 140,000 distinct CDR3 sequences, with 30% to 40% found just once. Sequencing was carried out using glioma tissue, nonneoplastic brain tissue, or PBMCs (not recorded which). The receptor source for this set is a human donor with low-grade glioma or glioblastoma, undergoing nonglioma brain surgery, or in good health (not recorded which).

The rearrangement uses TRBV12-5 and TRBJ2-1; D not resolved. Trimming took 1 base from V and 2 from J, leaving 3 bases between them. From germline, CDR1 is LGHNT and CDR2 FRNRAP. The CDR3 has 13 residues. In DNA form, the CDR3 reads TGTGCTAGTGGTTTGGCCCCCTACAATGAGCAGTTCTTC. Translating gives CASGLAPYNEQFF. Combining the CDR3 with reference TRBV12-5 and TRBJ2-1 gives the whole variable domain DARVTQTPRHKVTEMGQEVTMRCQPILGHNTVFWYRQTMMQGLELLAYFRNRAPLDDSGMPKDRFSAEMPDATLATLKIQPSEPRDSAVYFCASGLAPYNEQFFGPGTRLTVL.

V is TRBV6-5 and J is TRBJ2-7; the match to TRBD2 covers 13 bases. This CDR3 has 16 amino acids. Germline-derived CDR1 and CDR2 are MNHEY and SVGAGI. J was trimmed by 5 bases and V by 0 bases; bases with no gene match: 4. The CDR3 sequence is CASSYSGTSGKNEQYF. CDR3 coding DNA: TGTGCCAGCAGTTACTCGGGGACTAGCGGGAAGAACGAGCAGTACTTC.

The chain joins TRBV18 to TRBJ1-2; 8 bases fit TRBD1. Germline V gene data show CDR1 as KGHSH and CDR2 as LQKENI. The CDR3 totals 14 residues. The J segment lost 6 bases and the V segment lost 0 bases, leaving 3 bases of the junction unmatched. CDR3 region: CASSPPDRGDGYTF. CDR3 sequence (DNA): TGTGCCAGCTCACCACCTGACAGGGGAGATGGCTACACCTTC.

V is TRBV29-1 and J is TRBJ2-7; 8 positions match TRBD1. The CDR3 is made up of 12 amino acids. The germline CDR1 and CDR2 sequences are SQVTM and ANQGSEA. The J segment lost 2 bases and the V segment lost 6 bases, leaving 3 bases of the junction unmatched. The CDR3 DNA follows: TGCAGCGTAGGACAGGGTACCTACGAGCAGTACTTC. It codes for CSVGQGTYEQYF.

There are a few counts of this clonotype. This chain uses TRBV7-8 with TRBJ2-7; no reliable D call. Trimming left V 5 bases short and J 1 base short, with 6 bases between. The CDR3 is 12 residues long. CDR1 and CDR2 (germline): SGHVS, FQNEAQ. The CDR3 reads CASSGESYEQYF. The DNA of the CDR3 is TGTGCCAGCAGCGGAGAATCCTACGAGCAGTACTTC.

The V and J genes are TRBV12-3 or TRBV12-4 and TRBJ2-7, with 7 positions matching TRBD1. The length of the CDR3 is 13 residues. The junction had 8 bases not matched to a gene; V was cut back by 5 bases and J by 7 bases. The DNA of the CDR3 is TGTGCCAGCAGTAAACAGGGGCGCGAGGAGCAGTACTTC. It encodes CASSKQGREEQYF.

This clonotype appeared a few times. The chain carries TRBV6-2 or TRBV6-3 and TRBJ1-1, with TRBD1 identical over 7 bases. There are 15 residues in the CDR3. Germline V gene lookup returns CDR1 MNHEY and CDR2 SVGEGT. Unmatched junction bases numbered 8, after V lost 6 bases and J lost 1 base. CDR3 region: CASRQTGTANTEAFF. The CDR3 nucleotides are TGTGCCAGCAGACAGACCGGGACAGCGAACACTGAAGCTTTCTTT.

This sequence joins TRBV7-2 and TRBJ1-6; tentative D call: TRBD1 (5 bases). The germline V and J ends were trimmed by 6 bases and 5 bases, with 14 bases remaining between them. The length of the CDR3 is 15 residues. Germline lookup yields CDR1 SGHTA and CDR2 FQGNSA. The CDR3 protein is CASSQTGLNNSPLHF. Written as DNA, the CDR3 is TGTGCCAGCAGTCAGACGGGACTTAATAATTCACCCCTCCACTTT.

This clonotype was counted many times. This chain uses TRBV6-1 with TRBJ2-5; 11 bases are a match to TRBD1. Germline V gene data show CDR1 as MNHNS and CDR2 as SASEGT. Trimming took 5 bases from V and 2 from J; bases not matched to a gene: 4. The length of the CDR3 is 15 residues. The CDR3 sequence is CASSSDRGLQETQYF. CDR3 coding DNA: TGTGCCAGCAGTTCGGACAGGGGGCTGCAAGAGACCCAGTACTTC.

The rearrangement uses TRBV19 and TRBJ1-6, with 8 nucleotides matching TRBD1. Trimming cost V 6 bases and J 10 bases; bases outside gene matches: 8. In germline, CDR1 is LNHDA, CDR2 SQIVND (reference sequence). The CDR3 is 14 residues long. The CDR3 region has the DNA TGTGCCAGTAGCCTGACAGGGGCGGGCTCACCCCTCCACTTT. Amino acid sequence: CASSLTGAGSPLHF.

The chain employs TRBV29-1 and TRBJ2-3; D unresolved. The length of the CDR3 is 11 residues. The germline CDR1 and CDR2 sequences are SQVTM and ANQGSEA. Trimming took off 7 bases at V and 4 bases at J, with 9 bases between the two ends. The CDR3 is CSAYSPDTQYF. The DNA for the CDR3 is TGCAGCGCATATAGTCCAGATACGCAGTATTTT.

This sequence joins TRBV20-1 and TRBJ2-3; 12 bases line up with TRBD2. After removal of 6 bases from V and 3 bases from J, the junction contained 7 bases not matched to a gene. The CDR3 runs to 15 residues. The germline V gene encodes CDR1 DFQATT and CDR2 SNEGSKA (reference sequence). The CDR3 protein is CSAPNLAGGTDTQYF. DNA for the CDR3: TGCAGTGCCCCGAACCTAGCGGGAGGGACAGATACGCAGTATTTT.

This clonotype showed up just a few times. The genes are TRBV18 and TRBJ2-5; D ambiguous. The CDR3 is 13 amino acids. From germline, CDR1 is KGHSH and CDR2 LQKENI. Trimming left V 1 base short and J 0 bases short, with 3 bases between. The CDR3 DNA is TGTGCCAGCTCACCACAGGACCAAGAGACCCAGTACTTC. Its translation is CASSPQDQETQYF.

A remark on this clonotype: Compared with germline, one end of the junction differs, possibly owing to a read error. The CDR3 DNA reads as TGCAGTGCTCAAGACAGTGTGGCTGCTGAAACTTTCTTT. This translates into CSAQDSVAAETFF. The V gene is TRBV20-1, the J gene TRBJ1-1; tentative D call: TRBD1 (5 bases). The CDR3 consists of 13 residues. From germline, CDR1 is DFQATT and CDR2 SNEGSKA (reference sequence).

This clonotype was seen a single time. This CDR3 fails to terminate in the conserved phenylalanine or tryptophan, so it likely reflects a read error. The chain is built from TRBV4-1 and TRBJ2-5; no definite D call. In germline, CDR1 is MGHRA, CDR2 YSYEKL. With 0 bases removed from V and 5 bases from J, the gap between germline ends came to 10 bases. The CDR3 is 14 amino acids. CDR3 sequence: CASSQDYGPETQYL. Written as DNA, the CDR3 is TGCGCCAGCAGCCAAGATTACGGCCCCGAGACCCAGTACCTC.

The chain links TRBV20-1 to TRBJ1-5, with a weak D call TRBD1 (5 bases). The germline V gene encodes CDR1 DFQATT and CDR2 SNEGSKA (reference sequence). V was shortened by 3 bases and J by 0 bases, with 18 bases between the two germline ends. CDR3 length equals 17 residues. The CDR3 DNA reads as TGCAGTGCTAGTCAGATGGGGGGGATCTATAGCAATCAGCCCCAGCATTTT. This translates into CSASQMGGIYSNQPQHF.

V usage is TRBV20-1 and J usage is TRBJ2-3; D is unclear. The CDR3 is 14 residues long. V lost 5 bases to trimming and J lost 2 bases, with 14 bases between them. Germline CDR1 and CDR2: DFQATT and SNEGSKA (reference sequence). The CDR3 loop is CSAESRDNTDTQYF. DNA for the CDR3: TGCAGTGCTGAGAGCCGCGACAACACAGATACGCAGTATTTT.

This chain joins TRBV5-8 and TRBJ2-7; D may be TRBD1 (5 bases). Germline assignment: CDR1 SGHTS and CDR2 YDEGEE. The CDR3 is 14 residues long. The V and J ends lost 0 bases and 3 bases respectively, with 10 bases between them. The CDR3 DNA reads TGTGCCAGCAGCTTGGAGGGGCCGAACTACGAGCAGTACTTC. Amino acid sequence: CASSLEGPNYEQYF.

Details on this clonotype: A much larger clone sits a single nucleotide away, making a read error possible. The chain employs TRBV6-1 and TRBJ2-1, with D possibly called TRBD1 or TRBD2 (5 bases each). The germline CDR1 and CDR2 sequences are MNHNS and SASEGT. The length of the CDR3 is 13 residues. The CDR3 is CATNRDDHNEQLF. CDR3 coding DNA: TGTGCCACGAACCGGGACGACCACAATGAGCAGCTCTTC.

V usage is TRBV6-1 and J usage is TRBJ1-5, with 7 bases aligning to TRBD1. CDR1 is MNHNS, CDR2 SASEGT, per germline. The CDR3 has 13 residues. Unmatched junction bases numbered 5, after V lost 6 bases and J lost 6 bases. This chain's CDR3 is CASSRDRVQPQHF. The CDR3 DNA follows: TGTGCCAGCAGCCGCGACAGGGTTCAGCCCCAGCATTTT.

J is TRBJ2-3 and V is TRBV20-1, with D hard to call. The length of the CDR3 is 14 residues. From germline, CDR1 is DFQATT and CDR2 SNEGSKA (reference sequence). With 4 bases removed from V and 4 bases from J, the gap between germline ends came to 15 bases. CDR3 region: CSAKVYLAADTQYF. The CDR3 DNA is TGCAGTGCTAAAGTCTATCTGGCCGCAGATACGCAGTATTTT.

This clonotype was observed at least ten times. This chain's CDR3 is CASSDTSYEQYF. As DNA, the CDR3 is TGCGCCAGCAGTGACACCTCCTACGAGCAGTACTTC. The chain links TRBV10-1 to TRBJ2-7; D not resolved. CDR3 length equals 12 residues. Germline V lookup: CDR1 WNHNN, CDR2 SYGVQD (reference sequence). Trimming took 3 bases from V and 0 from J, leaving 3 bases between them.